One and the same sample provided the 3 T cell receptor beta chains below, sequenced in a study of cytomegalovirus exposure and HLA in healthy donors. Vbeta (60) and Jbeta (13) primers were used in the PCR. The data were produced by immunoSEQ multiplex PCR, yet TCRdb's version contains in-frame clones alone and is incomplete. The sample carries about 59,000 clones, under 80% recorded once. The sample was PBMCs. The source is a man aged 25-45 years in good health and CMV-seropositive.

The chain has TRBV25-1 and TRBJ2-3, with 9 bases lining up with TRBD2. Germline CDR1 and CDR2: MGHDK and SYGVNS. With V trimmed by 2 bases and J by 0 bases, 0 bases remained unmatched. The CDR3 has 15 amino acids. The CDR3 nucleotides read TGTGCCAGCAGTGAAGCGGGGGGGAGCACAGATACGCAGTATTTT. As protein: CASSEAGGSTDTQYF.

The chain has TRBV6-5 and TRBJ1-5; D unresolved. CDR1 is MNHEY and CDR2 is SVGAGI in the germline V gene. The V end was cut by 3 bases, the J end by 6 bases, with 12 bases between. This CDR3 comprises 14 residues. CDR3 loop: CASSYSEGTQPQHF. Written as DNA, the CDR3 is TGTGCCAGCAGTTATTCGGAGGGCACTCAGCCCCAGCATTTT.

V gene TRBV27 combines with J gene TRBJ2-5, with TRBD1 identical over 8 bases. The J call may be mistaken, given a closer DNA end match to TRBJ2-7. From germline, CDR1 is MNHEY and CDR2 SMNVEV (reference sequence). The CDR3 extends over 14 amino acids. The CDR3 DNA follows: TGTGCCAGCAGCCCGGGACAGGTCCCATACGAGCAGTACTTC. Protein product: CASSPGQVPYEQYF.